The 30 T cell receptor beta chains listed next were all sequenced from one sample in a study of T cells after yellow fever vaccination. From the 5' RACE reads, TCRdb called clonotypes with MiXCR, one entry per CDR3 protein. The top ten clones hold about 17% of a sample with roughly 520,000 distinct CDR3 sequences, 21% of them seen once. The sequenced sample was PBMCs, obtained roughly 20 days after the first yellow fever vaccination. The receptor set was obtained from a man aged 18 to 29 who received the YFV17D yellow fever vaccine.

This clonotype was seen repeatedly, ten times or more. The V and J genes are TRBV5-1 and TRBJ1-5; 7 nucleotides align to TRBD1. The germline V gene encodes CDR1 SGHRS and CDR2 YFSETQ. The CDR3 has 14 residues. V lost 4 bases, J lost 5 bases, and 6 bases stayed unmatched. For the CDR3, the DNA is TGCGCCAGCAGCCAGTGGACAGGCGATCAGCCCCAGCATTTT. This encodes CASSQWTGDQPQHF. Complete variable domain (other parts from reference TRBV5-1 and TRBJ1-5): KAGVTQTPRYLIKTRGQQVTLSCSPISGHRSVSWYQQTPGQGLQFLFEYFSETQRNKGNFPGRFSGRQFSNSRSEMNVSTLELGDSALYLCASSQWTGDQPQHFGDGTRLSIL.

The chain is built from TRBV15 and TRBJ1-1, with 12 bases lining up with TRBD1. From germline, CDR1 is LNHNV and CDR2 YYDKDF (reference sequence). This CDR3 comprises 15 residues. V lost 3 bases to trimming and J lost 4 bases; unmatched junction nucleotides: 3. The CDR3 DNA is TGTGCCACCAGCAGGCCGGGACAGGGGGCCACTGAAGCTTTCTTT. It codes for CATSRPGQGATEAFF.

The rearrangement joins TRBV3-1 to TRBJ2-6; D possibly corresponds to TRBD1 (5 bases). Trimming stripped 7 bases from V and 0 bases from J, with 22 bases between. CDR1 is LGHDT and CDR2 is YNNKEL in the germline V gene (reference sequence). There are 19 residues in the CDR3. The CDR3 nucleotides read TGTGCCAGCATCGCGTCTGGGGCAGTGTCGAGCTCTGGGGCCAACGTCCTGACTTTC. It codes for CASIASGAVSSSGANVLTF. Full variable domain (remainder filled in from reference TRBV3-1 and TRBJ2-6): DTAVSQTPKYLVTQMGNDKSIKCEQNLGHDTMYWYKQDSKKFLKIMFSYNNKELIINETVPNRFSPKSPDKAHLNLHINSLELGDSAVYFCASIASGAVSSSGANVLTFGAGSRLTVL.

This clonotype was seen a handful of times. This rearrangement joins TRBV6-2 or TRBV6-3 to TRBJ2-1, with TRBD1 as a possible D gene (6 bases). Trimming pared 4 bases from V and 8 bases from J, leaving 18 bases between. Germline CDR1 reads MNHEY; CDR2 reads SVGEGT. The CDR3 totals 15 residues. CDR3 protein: CASSWWTEETDEQFF. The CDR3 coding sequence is TGTGCCAGCAGTTGGTGGACAGAGGAGACCGATGAGCAGTTCTTC.

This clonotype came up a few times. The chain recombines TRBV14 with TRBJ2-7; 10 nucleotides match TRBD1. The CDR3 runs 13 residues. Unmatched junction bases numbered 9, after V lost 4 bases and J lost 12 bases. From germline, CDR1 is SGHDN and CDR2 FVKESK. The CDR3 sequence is CASSLDGTGVPYV. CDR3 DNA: TGTGCCAGCAGCCTAGACGGGACAGGGGTCCCGTACGTC.

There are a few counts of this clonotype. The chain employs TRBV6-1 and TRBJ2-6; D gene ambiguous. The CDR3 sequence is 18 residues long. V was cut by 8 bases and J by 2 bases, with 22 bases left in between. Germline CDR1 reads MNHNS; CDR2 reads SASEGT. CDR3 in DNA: TGTGCCAGCCGTGCCCCAGTTTCAAGACGGGCTGGGGCCAACGTCCTGACTTTC. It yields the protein CASRAPVSRRAGANVLTF.

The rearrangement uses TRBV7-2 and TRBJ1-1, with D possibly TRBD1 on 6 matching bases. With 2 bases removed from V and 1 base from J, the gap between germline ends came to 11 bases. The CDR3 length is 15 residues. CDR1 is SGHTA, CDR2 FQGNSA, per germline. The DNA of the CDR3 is TGTGCCAGCAGCTTATTTGGGGGGCGGAACACTGAAGCTTTCTTT. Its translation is CASSLFGGRNTEAFF.

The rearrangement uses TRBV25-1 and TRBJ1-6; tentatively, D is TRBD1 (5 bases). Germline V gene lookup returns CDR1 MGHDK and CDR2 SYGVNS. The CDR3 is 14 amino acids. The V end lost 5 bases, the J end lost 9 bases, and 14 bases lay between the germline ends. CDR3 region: CASSFRPGRSPLHF. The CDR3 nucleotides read TGTGCCAGCAGTTTTCGACCGGGGCGTTCACCCCTCCACTTT. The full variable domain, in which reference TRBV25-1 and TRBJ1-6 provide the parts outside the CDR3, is EADIYQTPRYLVIGTGKKITLECSQTMGHDKMYWYQQDPGMELHLIHYSYGVNSTEKGDLSSESTVSRIRTEHFPLTLESARPSHTSQYLCASSFRPGRSPLHFGNGTRLTVT.

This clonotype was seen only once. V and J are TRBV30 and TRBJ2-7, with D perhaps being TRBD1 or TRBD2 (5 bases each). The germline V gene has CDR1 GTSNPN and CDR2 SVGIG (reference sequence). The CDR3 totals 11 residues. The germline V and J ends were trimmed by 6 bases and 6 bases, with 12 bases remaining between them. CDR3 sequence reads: CACHLRGEQYF. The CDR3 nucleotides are TGTGCCTGTCATTTGAGGGGCGAGCAGTACTTC.

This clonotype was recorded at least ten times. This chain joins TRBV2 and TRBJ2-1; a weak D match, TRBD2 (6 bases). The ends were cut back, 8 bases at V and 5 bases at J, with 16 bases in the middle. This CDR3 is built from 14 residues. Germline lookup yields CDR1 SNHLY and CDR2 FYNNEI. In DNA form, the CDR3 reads TGTGCCAGCCGCCTATGGGGGGAGGACAATGAGCAGTTCTTC. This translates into CASRLWGEDNEQFF.

CDR3: CASSYAVGGRSRGLYEQYF. The CDR3 coding sequence is TGTGCCAGCAGTTACGCAGTGGGGGGACGAAGTCGGGGACTTTACGAGCAGTACTTC. This chain connects TRBV6-2 or TRBV6-3 to TRBJ2-7, with D possibly TRBD2 on 6 matching bases. This CDR3 has 19 residues. Germline CDR1 and CDR2: MNHEY and SVGEGT. The ends were cut back, 2 bases at V and 4 bases at J, with 27 bases in the middle.

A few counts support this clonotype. CDR3 sequence: CASGPGTISSYEQYF. In DNA form, the CDR3 reads TGCGCCAGCGGGCCCGGGACCATAAGCAGCTACGAGCAGTACTTC. The V and J genes are TRBV5-1 and TRBJ2-7, with D perhaps being TRBD1 or TRBD2 (5 bases each). From germline, CDR1 is SGHRS and CDR2 YFSETQ. The CDR3 has 15 amino acids. Trimming shortened V by 7 bases and J by 3 bases, and 20 bases separated the two germline ends.

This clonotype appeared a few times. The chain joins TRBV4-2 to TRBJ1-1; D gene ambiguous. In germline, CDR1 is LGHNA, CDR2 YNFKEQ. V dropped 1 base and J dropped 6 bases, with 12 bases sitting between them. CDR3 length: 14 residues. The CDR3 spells CASSQVTSPAEAFF. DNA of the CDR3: TGTGCCAGCAGCCAAGTGACTTCACCGGCTGAAGCTTTCTTT.

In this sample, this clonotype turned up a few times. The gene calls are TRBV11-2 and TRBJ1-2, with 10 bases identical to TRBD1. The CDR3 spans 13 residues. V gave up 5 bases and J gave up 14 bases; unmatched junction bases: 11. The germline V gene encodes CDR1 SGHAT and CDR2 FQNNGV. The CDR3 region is CASSPGKGQGWTF. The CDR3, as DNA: TGTGCCAGCAGCCCGGGGAAGGGACAGGGGTGGACCTTC.

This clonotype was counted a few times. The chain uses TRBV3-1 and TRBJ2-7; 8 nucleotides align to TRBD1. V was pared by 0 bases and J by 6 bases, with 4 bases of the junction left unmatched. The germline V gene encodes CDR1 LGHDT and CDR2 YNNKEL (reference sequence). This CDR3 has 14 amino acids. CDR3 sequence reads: CASSQEDREPEQYF. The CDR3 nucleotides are TGTGCCAGCAGCCAAGAGGACAGGGAGCCCGAGCAGTACTTC.

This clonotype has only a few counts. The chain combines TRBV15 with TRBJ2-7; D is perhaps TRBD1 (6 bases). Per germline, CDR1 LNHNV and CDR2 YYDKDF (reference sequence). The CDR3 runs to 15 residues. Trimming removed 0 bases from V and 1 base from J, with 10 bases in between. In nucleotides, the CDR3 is TGTGCCACCAGCAGAGAGCCAGGGGCGTCCTACGAGCAGTACTTC. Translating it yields CATSREPGASYEQYF. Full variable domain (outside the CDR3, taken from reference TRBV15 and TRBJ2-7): DAMVIQNPRYQVTQFGKPVTLSCSQTLNHNVMYWYQQKSSQAPKLLFHYYDKDFNNEADTPDNFQSRRPNTSFCFLDIRSPGLGDTAMYLCATSREPGASYEQYFGPGTRLTVT.

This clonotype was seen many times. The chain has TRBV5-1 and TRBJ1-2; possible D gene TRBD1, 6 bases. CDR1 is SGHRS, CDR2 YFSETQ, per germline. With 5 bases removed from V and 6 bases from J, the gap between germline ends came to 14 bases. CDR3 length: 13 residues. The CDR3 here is CASSPHGQHGYTF. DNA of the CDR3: TGCGCCAGCAGTCCCCACGGACAGCATGGCTACACCTTC.

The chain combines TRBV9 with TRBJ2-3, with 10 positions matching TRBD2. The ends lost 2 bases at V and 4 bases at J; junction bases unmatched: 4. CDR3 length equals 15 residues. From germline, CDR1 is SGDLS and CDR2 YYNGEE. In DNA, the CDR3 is TGTGCCAGCAGCGTTAGCGGGGGGAAGGCAGATACGCAGTATTTT. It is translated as CASSVSGGKADTQYF.

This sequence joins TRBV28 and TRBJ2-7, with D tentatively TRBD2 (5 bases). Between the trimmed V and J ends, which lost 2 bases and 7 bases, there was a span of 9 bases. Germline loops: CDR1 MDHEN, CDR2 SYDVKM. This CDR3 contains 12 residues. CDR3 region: CASSLPRREQYV. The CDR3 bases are TGTGCCAGCAGTTTACCCCGGAGGGAGCAGTACGTC.

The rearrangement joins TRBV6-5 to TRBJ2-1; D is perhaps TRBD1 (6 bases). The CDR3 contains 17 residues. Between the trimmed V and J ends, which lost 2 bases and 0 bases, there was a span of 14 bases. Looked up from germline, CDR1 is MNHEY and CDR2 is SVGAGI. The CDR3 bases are TGTGCCAGCAGTTACAGTCCCGACAGGAGCTCCTACAATGAGCAGTTCTTC. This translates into CASSYSPDRSSYNEQFF.

CDR3 in amino acids: CASTGGQEETQYF. As DNA, the CDR3 is TGTGCCAGCACCGGCGGACAGGAAGAGACCCAGTACTTC. The chain combines TRBV2 with TRBJ2-5, with TRBD1 identical over 7 bases. The V gene's germline CDR1 is SNHLY and CDR2 FYNNEI. The CDR3 covers 13 residues. Trimming took 7 bases from V and 3 from J; bases not matched to a gene: 5.

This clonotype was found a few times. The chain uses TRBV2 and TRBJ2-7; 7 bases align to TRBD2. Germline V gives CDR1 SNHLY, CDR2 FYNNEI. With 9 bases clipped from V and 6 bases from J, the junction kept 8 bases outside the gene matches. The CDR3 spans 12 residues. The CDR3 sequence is CASGLEVSEQYF. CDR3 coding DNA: TGTGCCAGTGGACTAGAGGTCTCCGAGCAGTACTTC. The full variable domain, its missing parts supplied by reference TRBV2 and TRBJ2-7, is EPEVTQTPSHQVTQMGQEVILRCVPISNHLYFYWYRQILGQKVEFLVSFYNNEISEKSEIFDDQFSVERPDGSNFTLKIRSTKLEDSAMYFCASGLEVSEQYFGPGTRLTVT.

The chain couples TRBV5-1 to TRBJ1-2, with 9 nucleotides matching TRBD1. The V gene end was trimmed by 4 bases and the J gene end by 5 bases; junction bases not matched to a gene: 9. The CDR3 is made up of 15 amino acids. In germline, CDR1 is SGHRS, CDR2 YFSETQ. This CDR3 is CASSDRDRERYGYTF. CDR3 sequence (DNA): TGCGCCAGCAGCGACCGGGACAGGGAAAGATATGGCTACACCTTC.

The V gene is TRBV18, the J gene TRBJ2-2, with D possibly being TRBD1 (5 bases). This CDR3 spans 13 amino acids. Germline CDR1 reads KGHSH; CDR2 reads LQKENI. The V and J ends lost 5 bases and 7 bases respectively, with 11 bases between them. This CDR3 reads CASSSDGHGELFF. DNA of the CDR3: TGTGCCAGCTCATCGGACGGACACGGGGAGCTGTTTTTT.

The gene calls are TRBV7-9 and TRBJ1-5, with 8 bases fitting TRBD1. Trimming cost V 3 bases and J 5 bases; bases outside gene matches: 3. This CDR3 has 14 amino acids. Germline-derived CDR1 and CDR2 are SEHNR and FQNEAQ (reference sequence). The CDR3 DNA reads TGTGCCAGCAGCTTCTCGACAGGGGATCAGCCCCAGCATTTT. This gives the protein CASSFSTGDQPQHF.

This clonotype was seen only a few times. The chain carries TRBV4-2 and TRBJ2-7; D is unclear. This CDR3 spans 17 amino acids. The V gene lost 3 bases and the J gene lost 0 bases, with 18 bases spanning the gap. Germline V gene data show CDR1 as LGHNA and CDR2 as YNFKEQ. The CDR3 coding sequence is TGTGCCAGCAGCCAGGAAACCCAGTCGGTGGGCTCCTACGAGCAGTACTTC. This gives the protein CASSQETQSVGSYEQYF.

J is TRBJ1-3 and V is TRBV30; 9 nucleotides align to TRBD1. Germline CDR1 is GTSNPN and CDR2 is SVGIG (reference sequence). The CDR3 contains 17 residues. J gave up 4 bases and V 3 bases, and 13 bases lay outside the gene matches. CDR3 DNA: TGTGCCTGGAGCAAAAAGGGACAGGGCCCAACCGGAAACACCATATATTTT. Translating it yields CAWSKKGQGPTGNTIYF.

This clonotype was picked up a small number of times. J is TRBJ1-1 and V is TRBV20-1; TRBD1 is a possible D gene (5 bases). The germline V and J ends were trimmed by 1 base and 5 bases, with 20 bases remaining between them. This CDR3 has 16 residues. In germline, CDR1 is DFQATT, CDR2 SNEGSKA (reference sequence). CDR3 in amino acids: CSARASAGDAGTEAFF. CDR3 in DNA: TGCAGTGCTAGAGCGAGTGCCGGGGACGCTGGGACTGAAGCTTTCTTT.

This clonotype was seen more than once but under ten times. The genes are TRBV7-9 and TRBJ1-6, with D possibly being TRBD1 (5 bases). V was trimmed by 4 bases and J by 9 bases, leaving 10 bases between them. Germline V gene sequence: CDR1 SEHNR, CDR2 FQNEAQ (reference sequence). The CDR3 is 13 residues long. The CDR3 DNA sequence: TGTGCCAGCAGCTCGGGGGTCACTTCACCCCTCCACTTT. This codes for CASSSGVTSPLHF.

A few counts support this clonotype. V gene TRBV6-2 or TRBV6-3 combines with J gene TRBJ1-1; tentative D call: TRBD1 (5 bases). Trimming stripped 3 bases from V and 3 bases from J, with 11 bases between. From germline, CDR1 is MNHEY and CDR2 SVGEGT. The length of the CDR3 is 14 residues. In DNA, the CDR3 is TGTGCCAGCAGTTATGCCAGGGAGGACACTGAAGCTTTCTTT. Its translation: CASSYAREDTEAFF.